This T cell receptor (gamma chain) was found in a study of Vδ1+ human thymocytes (dated by TCRdb to between 2018 and 2020). Study-level background: As a data resource, the study described the mRNA-level TRG and TRD CDR3 repertoires found in highly purified Vdelta1+ thymocytes taken from young children. The multiplex-based CDR3 amplicon strategy had previously been validated against 5'RACE-based CDR3 amplicon generation methods.

Results and caveats for the whole study, not just this receptor: Although sort purity was high, 20% to 25% of thymic TRD sequences were Vdelta2 (with a few Vdelta3), in contrast to the peripheral blood Vdelta1+ controls. Because unexpected Vdelta2 sequences could lead to misinterpretation of bulk repertoire data, the authors recommended using highly purified populations and single-cell validation. Because no clustering by age or sex was seen, donors were not stratified by age or sex in the analyses. Unlike the oligoclonal repertoires in peripheral blood, the thymic TRG and TRD repertoires appeared highly polyclonal, with Gaussian CDR3 length distributions. Many TRG clonotypes were found to be shared between donors (up to roughly 7x10^3), whereas TRD repertoires were found to be essentially private (max about 120 shared).

RNA was isolated using the RNeasy mini kit, and reverse transcription was performed with Superscript III. CDR3 amplicons were produced by multiplex PCR using pooled V-gene forward primers and a constant-region reverse primer with Illumina adaptor overhangs. Amplicons were gel-purified, then indexed with Nextera index primers over approximately 8 extra PCR cycles and purified with AMPure XP beads. The libraries were sequenced on an Illumina MiSeq using paired-end 250 bp reads, dual indexing and an approximately 20% PhiX spike-in. The authors' pipeline ran thus. Reads were quality checked with FastQC, and TRG read pairs were merged with ea-utils fastq-join. Annotation of sequences was performed with IMGT/HighV-QUEST, only productive sequences with unambiguous V-gene assignment were retained, and clonotypes were defined by identical CDR3 sequence. VDJtools 1.1.1, tcR 2.2.3, Treemap and vegan Shannon diversity in R 3.4.4 were used for downstream analysis. TCRdb reran clone calling on the public reads with CATT; rows sharing one DNA sequence were then combined. V and J calls and clone size were set by TCRdb, not the authors. The sample table lists roughly 30,000 gamma-chain clones, about a fifth of them with a count of one. 1.8% of the sample lies in the top ten.

Thymic samples were depleted of alphabeta T cells, then CD3+ TCRVdelta1+ TCRVdelta2- thymocytes were FACS-sorted. The purity of the sorted Vdelta1+ thymocytes was between roughly 97% and 99.6%. The thymic specimens were obtained from under 10 paediatric patients, aged roughly 5 days to 16 months, who were having corrective cardiac surgery. Thymic tissue was dispersed, and mononuclear cells were isolated on a Histopaque-1077 density gradient. For staining, the antibodies used were anti-TCRVdelta1 clone TS8.2, anti-TCRVdelta2 clone B6, anti-CD3 clone HIT3a and anti-TCRalphabeta clone IP26. Trimming leaves V shorter by 3 bases and J shorter by 5 bases, with the junction holding 4 bases beyond the gene matches. Including the terminal cysteine and phenylalanine, the CDR3 comprises 12 residues. The DNA shown is the 36-base CDR3, in frame from base 1. According to the germline V gene (reference sequence), CDR1 reads GITISATS and CDR2 reads ISYDGTV.

Worth noting for this clone: The antigen it binds to is not known. No base quality information exists; no much larger clone differs at one position.

Sequenced: Vdelta1+ gamma-delta thymocytes from the thymus. Sample cell subset or site, as interpreted from the label and publication: FACS-sorted CD3+ TCRalphabeta- TCRVdelta1+ TCRVdelta2- thymocytes. The TCR was taken from a boy in the first two years of life who had congenital heart surgery. The chain is made from TRGV9 and TRGJ1 or TRGJ2. The CDR3 corresponds to CALWELDYKKLF. The sequenced DNA: TGTGCCTTGTGGGAGCTAGATTATAAGAAACTCTTT.